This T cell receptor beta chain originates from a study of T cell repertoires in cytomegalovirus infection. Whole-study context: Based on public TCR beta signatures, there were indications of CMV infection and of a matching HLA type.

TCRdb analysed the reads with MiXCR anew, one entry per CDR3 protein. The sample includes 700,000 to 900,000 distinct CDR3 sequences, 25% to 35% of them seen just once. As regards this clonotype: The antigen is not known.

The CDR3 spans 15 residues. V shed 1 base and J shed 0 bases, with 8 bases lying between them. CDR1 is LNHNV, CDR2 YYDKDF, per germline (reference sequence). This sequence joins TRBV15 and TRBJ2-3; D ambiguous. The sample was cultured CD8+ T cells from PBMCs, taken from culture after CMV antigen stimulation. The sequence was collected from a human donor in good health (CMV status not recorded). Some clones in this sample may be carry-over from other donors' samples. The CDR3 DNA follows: TGTGCCACCAGCAGAGGGGCGTTGAGCACAGATACGCAGTATTTT. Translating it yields CATSRGALSTDTQYF.